This TCR beta chain was captured by sequencing in a study of T-cell reconstitution after alpha-beta-depleted transplantation in children. The library targeted TCRbeta and was prepared with unique molecular identifiers. From the PCR reads, TCRdb called clonotypes with MiXCR, one entry per CDR3 protein. The sample has about 690,000 distinct CDR3 sequences, around a sixth seen once; the top ten hold approximately 1%. On this clonotype: A much larger clone is a single base away; this may be a read error.

CDR3 length: 14 residues. Germline V CDR1 and CDR2: WSHSY, SAAADI. The genes are TRBV10-2 and TRBJ1-1; D remains ambiguous. The TCR was taken from a human donor who donated a stem cell graft to a child with acute myeloid leukemia. Material: PBMCs from the stem cell graft donor, obtained from the stem cell graft. The CDR3: CASSERRLSTEAIF. The CDR3 coding sequence is TGCGCCAGCAGTGAGAGGAGGCTGTCCACTGAAGCTATCTTT.